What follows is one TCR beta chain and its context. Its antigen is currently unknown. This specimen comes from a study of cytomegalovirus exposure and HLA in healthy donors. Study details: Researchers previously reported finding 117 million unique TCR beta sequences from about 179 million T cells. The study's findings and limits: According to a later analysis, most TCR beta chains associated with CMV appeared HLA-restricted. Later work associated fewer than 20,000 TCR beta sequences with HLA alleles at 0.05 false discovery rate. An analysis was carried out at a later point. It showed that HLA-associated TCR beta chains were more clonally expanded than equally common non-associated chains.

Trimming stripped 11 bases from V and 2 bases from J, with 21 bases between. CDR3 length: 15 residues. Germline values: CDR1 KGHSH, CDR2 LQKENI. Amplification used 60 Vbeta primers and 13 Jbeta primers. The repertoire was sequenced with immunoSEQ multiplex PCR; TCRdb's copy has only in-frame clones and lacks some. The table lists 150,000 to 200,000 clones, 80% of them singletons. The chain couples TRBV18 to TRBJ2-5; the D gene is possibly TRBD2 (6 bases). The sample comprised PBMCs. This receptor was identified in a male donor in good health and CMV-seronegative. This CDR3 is CASQPNRGGQETQYF. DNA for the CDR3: TGTGCCTCCCAACCAAACCGGGGAGGTCAAGAGACCCAGTACTTC.